The TCR beta chain described here comes from a study of cytomegalovirus exposure and HLA in healthy donors (dated by TCRdb to the late 2010s). About the full investigation: In an earlier analysis of approximately 640 of the donors, 276 Gb of sequence data and 95 million to 130 million unique TCR beta sequences from 150 million to 200 million T cells were reported. Around 300 gigabases of sequencing data and approximately 85 million unique TCR sequences were included in an early release covering about 620 HLA-typed donors. Of the roughly 420 genotyped donors, 80% to 90% were placed in the genetic ancestry cluster associated with self-reported Caucasian donors. The study aimed to test whether cataloging public T cell receptors could reveal signatures of past pathogen exposure. The T cell repertoires of 700 or so subjects were profiled by immunosequencing and related to cytomegalovirus serostatus. A separate validation cohort of about 110 different subjects was used in addition to the approximately 610-subject first cohort. The study combined high-throughput TCR immunosequencing, statistical association of individual TCRs with disease status, and machine learning to predict cytomegalovirus infection status. A later analysis re-analyzed previously published TCR beta repertoires from approximately 700 donors and added high-resolution HLA genotyping to study TCR occurrence patterns. The later analysis used no new phenotypic data to find candidate immune exposures, relying instead on TCR beta sequences and their occurrence across donors. An earlier analysis of a few hundred of the donors applied high-throughput TCR beta sequencing to assess whether each TCR beta V gene segment acted as functional or pseudogenic. Alongside the repertoire data, information on donor age, sex, ethnicity and CMV serostatus was compiled. Genome-wide SNP genotypes for about 65% of the roughly 700 donors were used in a later genetic analysis, which treated that subset as a discovery cohort. Every discovery cohort repertoire had been produced on one sequencing platform. Both class I and class II loci were covered by HLA typing, at four-digit resolution. The number of typed donors differed by locus: about 629-630 for A, B, C, DRB1 and DQB1; 522 for DQA1; approximately 610 for DPA1; and 450 to 480 for DPB1. A handful of DR-DQ haplotypes were treated as single units for association and clustering because of strong linkage in the cohort. Among roughly 370 genotyped donors of the cohort, an average of 235,054 unique TCR beta nucleotide sequences were sequenced per donor, around 20% of them non-productive.

As concerns this clone: Its antigen is currently not known. Per-nucleotide qualities are absent, and no much larger clonotype sits a single base away.

The cohort comprised 666 healthy bone marrow donors. At the time of sampling, all cohort members were nominally healthy, though unrecorded immune exposures were likely present. The donor tested CMV seronegative, placing the donor among the roughly 340 seronegative members of the cohort. Every donor gave a peripheral blood sample, and the peripheral blood mononuclear cells from that sample were used for TCR beta sequencing. Genomic DNA extraction from the blood cell samples was performed with the Qiagen DNeasy Blood Extraction Kit. A distance of 15 bases separates the germline ends of V and J, which lose 3 bases and 4 bases respectively. The germline V gene specifies SGHRS as CDR1 and YFSETQ as CDR2. Inclusive of the bounding cysteine and phenylalanine, the CDR3 is 15 residues long. Just CDR3 DNA is preserved here, 45 bases in frame from base 1. The research as a whole found: Correlated functional status among segregating V segments might be attributable to linkage disequilibrium, but an unknown experimental factor could not be ruled out. At a false discovery rate of 0.05, a later analysis linked 16,951 TCR beta sequences to specific HLA alleles. A later genetic analysis associated a missense DCLRE1C variant with V-gene and J-gene trimming of TCR beta chains, and an independent cohort replicated the association. According to a later analysis, parvovirus B19, influenza, CMV and Epstein-Barr virus appeared linked to several top co-occurrence clusters. Immune exposure information for the cohort was limited to CMV serostatus. In a later analysis, most CMV-associated TCR beta chains were found to appear HLA-restricted, with HLA associations seemingly driven largely by CMV exposure. The study gave a list of 150 to 200 TCR beta chains associated with cytomegalovirus. The classifier was reported to diagnose cytomegalovirus status with high specificity and sensitivity in both the original cohort and the validation cohort. In an earlier analysis of some 500 of the donors, most TCR beta V segments appeared in productive rearrangements about 87% or about 30% of the time, broadly matching IMGT annotations. Roughly uniform sequencing depth across donors was assumed in presence/absence analyses, although this assumption may not hold. A further reported finding was that TCR beta sequences accurately predicted the HLA-A and HLA-B alleles for most subjects in the first cohort. In a later genetic analysis, fewer N-insertions in productive TCRs were reported among donors in an Asian-associated ancestry cluster than the approximately 670-donor mean. According to the authors, the approach could potentially be generalized to other disease states and immunological phenotypes. The 87-base-pair reads could not distinguish some IMGT-functional V segments, including TRBV6-2 and TRBV6-3, so those segments were excluded. The cohort was sequenced for TCR beta chains only, and without alpha or paired-chain data the features that could be detected were limited. A later analysis found that TCR association rates varied across HLA loci, with DRB1 alleles showing the most associated TCRs and HLA-C alleles the fewest. In a later analysis, HLA-associated TCR beta chains showed more clonal expansion and lower generation probabilities than non-associated chains that were equally common. When HLA alleles, especially DR and DQ, strongly co-occurred, TCR associations were difficult to assign to individual alleles. Because counts were too low, seventeen rarely observed V segments, including chromosome 9 orphons, were excluded from the earlier analysis of fewer than 650 of the donors. Across donors, most TCR sequences were observed very rarely, whereas some public TCRs were present in many individuals. In vitro tests confirmed that a few of the cytomegalovirus-associated TCR beta chains recognize cytomegalovirus antigens. A cluster of highly shared sequence variants was judged likely to represent a technical artifact of the sequencing pipeline. Because HLA typing was missing for some donors at each locus, association tests included only the typed subset.

To prepare the library, the immunoSEQ multiplex PCR assay was applied. For the multiplex PCR, a mixture combining 60 forward primers for TCR Vbeta segments and 13 reverse primers for TCR Jbeta segments was used. A multiplex PCR assay on genomic DNA amplified the CDR3 region of rearranged TCR beta genes. On the Illumina HiSeq System, the amplified TCR beta libraries were sequenced as 87-base-pair reads. As for the original processing: A later analysis counted tens of millions of unique TCR beta chains across the 650 to 700 repertoires, and roughly 9.9 million of these chains were shared by at least two donors. A nearest-neighbor algorithm error-corrected the raw reads and collapsed the reads into unique sequences, merging closely related sequences to remove PCR and sequencing errors. CDR3 sequences were aligned to IMGT reference sequences to assign V, D and J gene segments. Each retained sequence needed at least a six-nucleotide match to both a V gene segment and a J gene segment. A rearrangement counted as productive if the CDR3 had no stop codons and remained in frame with V and J, and every other rearrangement counted as non-productive. CDR3 was defined according to IMGT convention as the region running from the second conserved V-encoded cysteine to the conserved J-encoded phenylalanine. In an earlier analysis of 550 to 650 of the donors, sequences lacking an unambiguous match to a single V gene segment were excluded. An earlier analysis of over 450 of the donors classified V segments as functional when productive rearrangements were above 56.7% and as segregating when the standard deviation between donors was above 5%. To diagnose cytomegalovirus status from the catalog of TCR beta chain sequences, a statistical classification framework was built. In a later analysis, V and J genes were assigned by comparing TCR nucleotide sequences against IMGT/GENE-DB human TR gene sequences. In a later analysis, CDR3 sequences and most-parsimonious VDJ recombination scenarios were assigned using the TCRdist pipeline. A later analysis defined each TCR beta chain by its CDR3 amino acid sequence plus V-gene family, and excluded reads lacking a unique V-gene family. A later analysis removed 550 to 650 highly shared, low-generation-probability nucleotide sequences to deal with suspected cross-contamination and a sequencing artifact. In a later analysis, a clonal expansion index was calculated for each public chain from normalized within-repertoire ranks of inferred template counts. A later analysis computed generation probabilities with a VDJ recombination model fitted to out-of-frame rearrangements, and checked the results against IGoR. In a later analysis, TCR-TCR, TCR-HLA and TCR-CMV co-occurrence was scored with hypergeometric tests, and a repertoire-size bias correction was applied to TCR pairs. In a later analysis, false discovery rates were estimated by permuting HLA or CMV assignments 20 times. A later analysis grouped co-occurring TCRs with DBSCAN, adding TCRdist sequence similarity when clustering within HLA-allele-positive subsets. Co-occurrence clustering excluded repertoires with fewer than 30,000 or more than 120,000 public chains, plus five with anomalous nucleotide sharing. TCRdb took over this immuneACCESS table, retaining in-frame rearrangements with V and J assigned. Such tables are incomplete; in checked studies, under half of the missing clones stem from an unresolved V gene, and the remainder is unexplained. V and J calls and clone size are those listed in that table; D and trimming were worked out from the DNA. The sample table contains approximately 100,000 clones; only one count was recorded for roughly 70% of them. Over 2% of the sample rests with the top ten.

In this chain, TRBV5-1 is recombined with TRBJ2-3, with no confident D gene call. The sequence derives from a man between 45 and 60 years old in good health and CMV-seronegative. Material: PBMCs. The nucleotides are TGCGCCAGCAGCTCCTTCCTCAGTGTCCCAGATACGCAGTATTTT. Its protein product is CASSSFLSVPDTQYF.